The source of this T cell receptor (beta chain) is a study of CD8+ T cells in alopecia areata. Study results and limitations: Normal-skin resident alphabeta T cells also appear among scalp sample sequences. Lesional tissue from the scalp (especially in alopecia totalis/universalis) showed higher clonality than normal scalp. TCRs were shared less clearly across patients than in mice, possibly for HLA-related reasons. Uncertain still, given a single nonresponder, is whether baseline CD8+ expansion links to response.

Treatment specified: oral pan-JAK inhibitor, 5-10 mg twice daily. There are 16 residues in the CDR3. V lost 6 bases to trimming and J lost 0 bases, with 18 bases between them. Looked up from germline, CDR1 is SQVTM and CDR2 is ANQGSEA. Of note for this clone: What it binds is unknown.

Following extraction, RNA underwent reverse transcription to cDNA, which served as the sequencing template. Method: immunoSEQ multiplex PCR; TCRdb's copy keeps in-frame clones and lacks some. The sample has around 190,000 clones, roughly 60% seen once; the top ten hold 0.85% to 1.3%. The receptor comes from a human donor with alopecia areata. J is TRBJ2-1 and V is TRBV29-1; perhaps TRBD1 as D (5 bases). Sequenced material: CD4+ T cells sorted from blood, taken at week 24, from a patient treated with tofacitinib. CDR3 DNA: TGCAGCGTCCGAAGAGAACAGGATTTCTCCTACAATGAGCAGTTCTTC. It is translated as CSVRREQDFSYNEQFF.